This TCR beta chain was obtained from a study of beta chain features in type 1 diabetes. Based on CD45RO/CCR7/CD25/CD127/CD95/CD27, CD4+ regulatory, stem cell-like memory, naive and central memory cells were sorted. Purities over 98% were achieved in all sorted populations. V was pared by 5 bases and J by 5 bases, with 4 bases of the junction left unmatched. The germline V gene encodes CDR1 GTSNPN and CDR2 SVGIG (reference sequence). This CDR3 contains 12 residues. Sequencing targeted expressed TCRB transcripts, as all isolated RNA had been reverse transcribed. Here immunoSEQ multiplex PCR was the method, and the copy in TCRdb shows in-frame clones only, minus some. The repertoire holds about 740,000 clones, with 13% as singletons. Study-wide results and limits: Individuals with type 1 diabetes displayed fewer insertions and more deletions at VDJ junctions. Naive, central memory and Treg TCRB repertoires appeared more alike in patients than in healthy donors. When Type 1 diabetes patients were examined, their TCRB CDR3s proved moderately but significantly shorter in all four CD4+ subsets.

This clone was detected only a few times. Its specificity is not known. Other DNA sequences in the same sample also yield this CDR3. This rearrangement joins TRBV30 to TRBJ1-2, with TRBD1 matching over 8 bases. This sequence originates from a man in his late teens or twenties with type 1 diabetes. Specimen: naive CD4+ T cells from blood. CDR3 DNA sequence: TGTGCCTGGTCAGGGGGCTCGTATGGCTACACCTTC. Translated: CAWSGGSYGYTF.